Following are 24 T cell receptor beta chains from one sample sequenced in a study of T-cell reconstitution after alpha-beta-depleted transplantation in children. The library targeted TCRbeta and was prepared with unique molecular identifiers. Each CDR3 protein gets one entry after TCRdb re-called the PCR reads with MiXCR. The data contain about 610,000 distinct CDR3 sequences, over 25% of them singletons. This specimen consisted of PBMCs, obtained before TCRalphabeta/CD19-depleted stem cell transplant. These receptors all come from a boy in the first two years of life with Wiskott-Aldrich syndrome, due to receive a stem cell transplant.

Here the CDR3 DNA reads TGTGCCTGGTCGGACAGGGGGGTCAATGAGCAGTTCTTC. The encoded protein is CAWSDRGVNEQFF. The V call is TRBV30, the J call TRBJ2-1, with 10 nucleotides matching TRBD1. Per germline, CDR1 GTSNPN and CDR2 SVGIG (reference sequence). J lost 6 bases, V lost 5 bases, and 4 bases had no gene match. This CDR3 is built from 13 residues.

This clonotype appeared once. V and J are TRBV7-2 and TRBJ1-6, with 8 bases aligning to TRBD1. The CDR3 covers 14 residues. V shed 6 bases, J shed 7 bases, and the junction held 5 bases outside the gene matches. Germline V gives CDR1 SGHTA, CDR2 FQGNSA. The DNA for the CDR3 is TGTGCCAGCAGTTCGACAGGGGTAAATTCACCCCTCCACTTT. Amino acids: CASSSTGVNSPLHF.

The rearrangement links TRBV5-1 to TRBJ2-1, with D perhaps matching TRBD1 (6 bases). The CDR3 length is 15 residues. V shed 1 base and J shed 9 bases, with 17 bases lying between them. From germline, CDR1 is SGHRS and CDR2 YFSETQ. Here the CDR3 DNA reads TGCGCCAGCAGCTTGCCAGCGGCGGGCAGGGGTGAGCAGTTCTTC. Protein product: CASSLPAAGRGEQFF. The complete variable domain, with remaining parts taken from reference TRBV5-1 and TRBJ2-1, reads KAGVTQTPRYLIKTRGQQVTLSCSPISGHRSVSWYQQTPGQGLQFLFEYFSETQRNKGNFPGRFSGRQFSNSRSEMNVSTLELGDSALYLCASSLPAAGRGEQFFGPGTRLTVL.

The chain uses TRBV12-3 or TRBV12-4 and TRBJ2-7; D call uncertain. Between the trimmed V and J ends, which lost 5 bases and 2 bases, there was a span of 19 bases. CDR3 length: 16 amino acids. CDR3: CASSPSRALNPYEQYF. The CDR3 DNA sequence: TGTGCCAGCAGTCCCAGTAGAGCGCTCAACCCCTACGAGCAGTACTTC.

J is TRBJ1-4 and V is TRBV7-9; 10 nucleotides match TRBD1. Losses at the gene ends were 5 bases for V and 7 bases for J; bases not matched to a gene: 7. Germline assignment: CDR1 SEHNR and CDR2 FQNEAQ (reference sequence). The CDR3 is made up of 15 amino acids. CDR3 sequence reads: CASSVEGQGIEKLFF. The CDR3 DNA follows: TGTGCCAGCAGCGTAGAGGGACAGGGGATTGAAAAACTGTTTTTT. Together with reference TRBV7-9 and TRBJ1-4, the CDR3 gives the full variable domain: DTGVSQNPRHKITKRGQNVTFRCDPISEHNRLYWYRQTLGQGPEFLTYFQNEAQLEKSRLLSDRFSAERPKGSFSTLEIQRTEQGDSAMYLCASSVEGQGIEKLFFGSGTQLSVL.

The chain is built from TRBV10-3 and TRBJ1-2; D perhaps matches TRBD1 (6 bases). V shed 0 bases and J shed 7 bases, with 15 bases lying between them. Germline V gene sequence: CDR1 ENHRY, CDR2 SYGVKD. The CDR3 length is 15 residues. The CDR3 DNA reads TGTGCCATCAGTGAGTCAGGGGGGGTGTCGCTTGGCTACACCTTC. Its translation is CAISESGGVSLGYTF.

V is TRBV14 and J is TRBJ2-7; 7 nucleotides line up with TRBD2. Germline V gene sequence: CDR1 SGHDN, CDR2 FVKESK. Trimming at V came to 1 base and at J to 2 bases, leaving 5 bases not matched to a gene. The CDR3 runs 15 residues. The DNA for the CDR3 is TGTGCCAGCAGCCAAGCCGCGGGAGTGGCCTACGAGCAGTACTTC. Its translation: CASSQAAGVAYEQYF.

CDR3 sequence: CASSERGRSNSPLHF. In nucleotides, the CDR3 is TGTGCCAGCAGCGAGAGGGGACGGAGTAATTCACCCCTCCACTTT. This rearrangement joins TRBV27 to TRBJ1-6, with D maybe TRBD1 (5 bases). Germline lookup yields CDR1 MNHEY and CDR2 SMNVEV (reference sequence). The length of the CDR3 is 15 residues. Trimming took off 6 bases at V and 6 bases at J, with 15 bases between the two ends.

This clonotype was seen ten or more times. This sequence joins TRBV5-1 and TRBJ2-1, with 10 bases that match TRBD2. V dropped 0 bases and J dropped 7; count of bases not matched to a gene: 1. From germline, CDR1 is SGHRS and CDR2 YFSETQ. This CDR3 is built from 14 residues. The CDR3 region is CASSLGTSGNEQFF. As DNA, the CDR3 is TGCGCCAGCAGCTTGGGGACTAGCGGAAATGAGCAGTTCTTC.

V and J are TRBV15 and TRBJ2-1, with D hard to call. Germline V lookup: CDR1 LNHNV, CDR2 YYDKDF (reference sequence). Trimming removed 1 base at V and 10 bases at J, with 8 bases between. The CDR3 runs to 12 residues. CDR3 sequence (DNA): TGTGCCACCAGCAGAGTGTTCAACGAGCAGTTCTTC. It codes for CATSRVFNEQFF.

This clonotype was detected ten times or more. One end of the junction fails to match germline, which may point to a read error. The chain links TRBV5-1 to TRBJ2-2, with D possibly being TRBD2 (6 bases). The CDR3 runs 13 residues. Looked up from germline, CDR1 is SGHRS and CDR2 is YFSETQ. The CDR3 nucleotides read TGTGCCAGCAGCTTAGCGGTCACCGGGGAGCTGTTTTTT. Its protein product is CASSLAVTGELFF.

This clonotype came up once. This chain connects TRBV5-1 to TRBJ2-7, with 8 positions matching TRBD1. Germline V gene lookup returns CDR1 SGHRS and CDR2 YFSETQ. The junction had 14 bases not matched to a gene; V was cut back by 5 bases and J by 4 bases. CDR3 size: 16 residues. This CDR3 reads CASSPKSDRAIYEQYF. The CDR3 nucleotides read TGCGCCAGCAGTCCAAAATCGGACAGGGCTATTTACGAGCAGTACTTC.

V and J are TRBV28 and TRBJ1-4; D is perhaps TRBD1 (6 bases). This CDR3 has 14 amino acids. Germline V gives CDR1 MDHEN, CDR2 SYDVKM. The V end was cut by 3 bases, the J end by 4 bases, with 9 bases between. Here the CDR3 DNA reads TGTGCCAGCAGTTTGGGGGACATTAATGAAAAACTGTTTTTT. Protein: CASSLGDINEKLFF.

Many counts were recorded for this clonotype. The chain carries TRBV29-1 and TRBJ2-5; no definite D call. The CDR3 has 14 residues. CDR1 and CDR2 (germline): SQVTM, ANQGSEA. The germline V and J ends were trimmed by 7 bases and 5 bases, with 20 bases remaining between them. CDR3 residues: CSAASLVGWETQYF. CDR3 bases: TGCAGCGCCGCTTCCCTAGTTGGGTGGGAGACCCAGTACTTC. Full variable domain (outside the CDR3, taken from reference TRBV29-1 and TRBJ2-5): SAVISQKPSRDICQRGTSLTIQCQVDSQVTMMFWYRQQPGQSLTLIATANQGSEATYESGFVIDKFPISRPNLTFSTLTVSNMSPEDSSIYLCSAASLVGWETQYFGPGTRLLVL.

V usage is TRBV24-1 and J usage is TRBJ2-2; D is possibly TRBD2 (5 bases). The CDR3 runs to 16 residues. Germline V gene lookup returns CDR1 KGHDR and CDR2 SFDVKD. V was pared by 6 bases and J by 0 bases, with 13 bases between. The CDR3 region has the DNA TGTGCCACCAGTAAGGGCTTCGGGGCGAACACCGGGGAGCTGTTTTTT. Its translation: CATSKGFGANTGELFF.

In this sample, this clonotype turned up a few times. J is TRBJ2-1 and V is TRBV5-1; D gene uncertain. Germline loops: CDR1 SGHRS, CDR2 YFSETQ. The germline V and J ends were trimmed by 0 bases and 8 bases, with 9 bases remaining between them. The CDR3 has 13 amino acids. The CDR3: CASSLVPPDEQFF. The CDR3 DNA reads as TGCGCCAGCAGCTTGGTGCCACCGGATGAGCAGTTCTTC.

This chain connects TRBV12-3 or TRBV12-4 to TRBJ2-1; no clear D. There are 14 residues in the CDR3. Trimming pared 7 bases from V and 5 bases from J, leaving 15 bases between. The CDR3 here is CASTPGHTNNEQFF. The CDR3 DNA sequence: TGTGCCAGCACCCCCGGCCATACCAACAATGAGCAGTTCTTC.

The chain carries TRBV10-3 and TRBJ2-6; D possibly corresponds to TRBD1 (5 bases). Germline-derived CDR1 and CDR2 are ENHRY and SYGVKD. V was cut by 6 bases and J by 2 bases, with 20 bases left in between. The CDR3 is 18 residues long. The CDR3 DNA reads TGTGCCATCAGCCGAGCCCAGGGCCGTGGGGCTGGGGCCAACGTCCTGACTTTC. It translates to CAISRAQGRGAGANVLTF.

This clonotype was seen only a few times. CDR3 DNA sequence: TGCGCCAGCAGCTTAGGGGACGCTACTGAAGCTTTCTTT. Translating it yields CASSLGDATEAFF. The rearrangement links TRBV5-1 to TRBJ1-1; D possibly corresponds to TRBD1 (5 bases). Germline V CDR1 and CDR2: SGHRS, YFSETQ. Trimming took off 2 bases at V and 5 bases at J, with 10 bases between the two ends. The CDR3 covers 13 residues.

This chain uses TRBV5-1 with TRBJ2-3, with 9 bases that match TRBD1. The germline CDR1 and CDR2 sequences are SGHRS and YFSETQ. This CDR3 contains 14 residues. The ends lost 3 bases at V and 4 bases at J; junction bases unmatched: 3. CDR3 protein: CASSSQGAADTQYF. The DNA of the CDR3 is TGCGCCAGCAGCTCACAGGGGGCAGCAGATACGCAGTATTTT. Using reference TRBV5-1 and TRBJ2-3 for the parts outside the CDR3, the full variable domain is KAGVTQTPRYLIKTRGQQVTLSCSPISGHRSVSWYQQTPGQGLQFLFEYFSETQRNKGNFPGRFSGRQFSNSRSEMNVSTLELGDSALYLCASSSQGAADTQYFGPGTRLTVL.

The rearrangement links TRBV28 to TRBJ2-1, with D hard to call. Germline V gives CDR1 MDHEN, CDR2 SYDVKM. Trimming cost V 8 bases and J 2 bases, with 10 bases left between them. The CDR3 is 13 residues long. The CDR3 DNA follows: TGTGCCAGCCTGGACCCCACCTACAATGAGCAGTTCTTC. This gives the protein CASLDPTYNEQFF.

The rearrangement uses TRBV20-1 and TRBJ2-1; D gene uncertain. The CDR3 sequence is 10 residues long. Germline loops: CDR1 DFQATT, CDR2 SNEGSKA (reference sequence). Trimming shortened V by 5 bases and J by 6 bases, and 5 bases separated the two germline ends. The CDR3 DNA sequence: TGCAGTGCTTATGGCAATGAGCAGTTCTTC. Protein sequence: CSAYGNEQFF.

CDR3 DNA: TGCAGTGCTAAGTCTAGCTTCACAGATACGCAGTATTTT. Translation gives CSAKSSFTDTQYF. The gene calls are TRBV20-1 and TRBJ2-3, with D maybe TRBD2 (5 bases). Germline values: CDR1 DFQATT, CDR2 SNEGSKA (reference sequence). The V gene lost 4 bases and the J gene lost 2 bases, with 10 bases spanning the gap. This CDR3 has 13 residues.

The gene calls are TRBV9 and TRBJ2-3; D may be TRBD2 (6 bases). V was shortened by 0 bases and J by 7 bases, with 12 bases between the two germline ends. The CDR3 is made up of 14 amino acids. Germline values: CDR1 SGDLS, CDR2 YYNGEE. In nucleotides, the CDR3 is TGTGCCAGCAGCGTAGTCGGGAGTTGGAATACGCAGTATTTT. Translated, it gives CASSVVGSWNTQYF.